The 5 T cell receptor beta chains reported below all come from one sample, sequenced in a study of shared clonotypes between healthy human individuals. Sequencing used immunoSEQ multiplex PCR; TCRdb keeps in-frame clones, though not all of them. The table shows some 240,000 clones, with 65% occurring only once. The sequencing sample was made of memory CD4+ T cells sorted from blood. As to subset: CD45RA-negative fraction. The receptors derive from a man aged 25-40 years in good health.

The chain has TRBV5-6 and TRBJ1-1; D gene unclear. The germline V gene has CDR1 SGHDT and CDR2 YYEEEE. The CDR3 totals 15 residues. Trimming removed 1 base from V and 0 bases from J, with 10 bases in between. The CDR3 DNA reads TGTGCCAGCAGCTTGAGGGAAAGGGTGAACACTGAAGCTTTCTTT. Residues: CASSLRERVNTEAFF.

The chain combines TRBV27 with TRBJ2-3; TRBD2 is a possible D gene (6 bases). The V and J ends lost 4 bases and 4 bases respectively, with 9 bases between them. Germline V gene lookup returns CDR1 MNHEY and CDR2 SMNVEV (reference sequence). The CDR3 length is 13 residues. CDR3 residues: CASSSRGSDTQYF. In DNA, the CDR3 is TGTGCCAGCAGTTCTCGGGGGTCAGATACGCAGTATTTT.

The V gene is TRBV19, the J gene TRBJ2-5; 7 nucleotides match TRBD2. The CDR3 is made up of 15 amino acids. Losses at the gene ends were 2 bases for V and 2 bases for J; bases not matched to a gene: 5. The germline V gene encodes CDR1 LNHDA and CDR2 SQIVND (reference sequence). CDR3 DNA sequence: TGTGCCAGTAGTATAAATAGCGGGTATCAAGAGACCCAGTACTTC. It encodes CASSINSGYQETQYF. The full variable domain, with the rest looked up from reference TRBV19 and TRBJ2-5, is DGGITQSPKYLFRKEGQNVTLSCEQNLNHDAMYWYRQDPGQGLRLIYYSQIVNDFQKGDIAEGYSVSREKKESFPLTVTSAQKNPTAFYLCASSINSGYQETQYFGPGTRLLVL.

This clone was seen once. V usage is TRBV13 and J usage is TRBJ1-2; D gene uncertain. V gave up 1 base and J gave up 7 bases, with 10 bases separating them. The CDR3 runs to 13 residues. The germline CDR1 and CDR2 sequences are PRHDT and FYEKMQ (reference sequence). The CDR3 region has the DNA TGTGCCAGCAGCTTAGAATTTACCCGTGGCTACACCTTC. Translation: CASSLEFTRGYTF. Drawing the rest from reference TRBV13 and TRBJ1-2, the complete variable domain is AAGVIQSPRHLIKEKRETATLKCYPIPRHDTVYWYQQGPGQDPQFLISFYEKMQSDKGSIPDRFSAQQFSDYHSELNMSSLELGDSALYFCASSLEFTRGYTFGSGTRLTVV.

The chain joins TRBV7-2 to TRBJ2-5; no clear D. Trimming stripped 4 bases from V and 0 bases from J, with 3 bases between. The CDR3 is 12 amino acids. Germline-derived CDR1 and CDR2 are SGHTA and FQGNSA. The CDR3 here is CASSYYQETQYF. CDR3 sequence (DNA): TGTGCCAGCAGCTATTACCAAGAGACCCAGTACTTC.